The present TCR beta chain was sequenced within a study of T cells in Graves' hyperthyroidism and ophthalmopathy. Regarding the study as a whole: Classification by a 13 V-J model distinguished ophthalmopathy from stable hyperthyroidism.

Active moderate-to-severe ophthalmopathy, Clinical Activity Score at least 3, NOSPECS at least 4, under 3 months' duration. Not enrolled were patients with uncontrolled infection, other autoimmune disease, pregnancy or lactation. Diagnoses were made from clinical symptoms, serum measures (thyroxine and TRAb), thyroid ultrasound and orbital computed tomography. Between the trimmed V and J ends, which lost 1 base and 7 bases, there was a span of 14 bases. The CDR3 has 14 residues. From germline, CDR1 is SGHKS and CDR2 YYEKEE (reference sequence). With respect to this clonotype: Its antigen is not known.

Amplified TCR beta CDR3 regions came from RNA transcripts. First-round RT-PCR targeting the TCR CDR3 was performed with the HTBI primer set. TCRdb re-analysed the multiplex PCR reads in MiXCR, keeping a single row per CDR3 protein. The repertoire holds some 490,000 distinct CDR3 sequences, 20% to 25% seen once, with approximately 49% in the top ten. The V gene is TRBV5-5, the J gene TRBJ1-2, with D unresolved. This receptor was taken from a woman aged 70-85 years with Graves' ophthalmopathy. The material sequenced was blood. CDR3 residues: CASSLIPEWGGYTF. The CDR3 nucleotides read TGTGCCAGCAGCTTGATCCCCGAGTGGGGTGGCTACACCTTC.